This is a list of T cell receptor beta chains from one sample in a study of T cell repertoires in cytomegalovirus infection. TCRdb itself ran the reads through MiXCR, one entry per CDR3 protein. The sample yields around 130,000 distinct CDR3 sequences, roughly 8.2% seen once. Sample: PBMCs. The receptors originated from a human donor in good health (CMV status not recorded). Some clones in this sample may be carry-over from other donors' samples. Each CDR3 is given with its conserved first and last residue. Each record gives: CDR3 length, J gene, clone size, D gene, V gene, CDR3 DNA, CDR3 protein. The D gene is left open where the match is weak. Expanded clones are given a class, and other clones once, few, many or no size at all.

16 | TRBJ2-7 | . | TRBD2 | TRBV5-4 | TGTGCCAGCAGCCGCGGGGGGGCTTCGAGCTCCTACGAGCAGTACTTC | CASSRGGASSSYEQYF
16 | TRBJ1-1 | many | . | TRBV7-2 | TGTGCCAGCAGCTTTTTTGGTGGGGCCGGGAACACTGAAGCTTTCTTT | CASSFFGGAGNTEAFF
16 | TRBJ1-2 | many | TRBD1 | TRBV7-2 | TGTGCCAGCAGCTTGATCCACAGACAGGGGGCTTATGGCTACACCTTC | CASSLIHRQGAYGYTF
18 | TRBJ1-5 | many | TRBD1 | TRBV5-5 | TGTGCCAGCAGCTTGGACCCAGACAGGGGGGATAGCAATCAGCCCCAGCATTTT | CASSLDPDRGDSNQPQHF
15 | TRBJ2-7 | many | TRBD1 | TRBV6-5 | TGTGCCAGCAGTCGAGGGGGACAGATCCCCTACGAGCAGTACTTC | CASSRGGQIPYEQYF
13 | TRBJ1-1 | few | . | TRBV12-3/TRBV12-4 | TGTGCCAGCAGTTTAAGCAGGGTCACTGAAGCTTTCTTT | CASSLSRVTEAFF
12 | TRBJ2-1 | many | . | TRBV29-1 | TGCAGCGTCCGTAGCTCCTACAATGAGCAGTTCTTC | CSVRSSYNEQFF
13 | TRBJ1-1 | . | . | TRBV15 | TGTGCCACCAGCAGAGATCCGAAAACTGAAGCTTTCTTT | CATSRDPKTEAFF
15 | TRBJ2-2 | many | . | TRBV7-2 | TGTGCCAGCAGCGAGGGGGTTTTTAACACCGGGGAGCTGTTTTTT | CASSEGVFNTGELFF
14 | TRBJ1-2 | many | . | TRBV2 | TGTGCCAGCAGTGTTCACAGGGAGCCCTATGGCTACACCTTC | CASSVHREPYGYTF
13 | TRBJ2-1 | many | . | TRBV19 | TGTGCCAGTAGTGTGCTAGGGGACAATGAGCAGTTCTTC | CASSVLGDNEQFF
12 | TRBJ1-6 | many | . | TRBV7-9 | TGTGCCACCGGTTCCTATAATTCACCCCTCCACTTT | CATGSYNSPLHF
14 | TRBJ1-4 | few | TRBD1 | TRBV20-1 | TGCAGTGCTCGCGCGGGACAGGGGGCTGAAAAACTGTTTTTT | CSARAGQGAEKLFF
13 | TRBJ2-2 | few | . | TRBV29-1 | TGCAGCGTTGAAGGACAGAACACCGGGGAGCTGTTTTTT | CSVEGQNTGELFF
17 | TRBJ1-6 | . | TRBD1 | TRBV27 | TGTGCCAGCAGTTTGGGGGGACAGGGACTTCATAATTCACCCCTCCACTTT | CASSLGGQGLHNSPLHF
14 | TRBJ1-2 | . | TRBD1 | TRBV9 | TGTGCCAGCAACAGGGACAGGGAGTCAGGCGGCTACACCTTC | CASNRDRESGGYTF